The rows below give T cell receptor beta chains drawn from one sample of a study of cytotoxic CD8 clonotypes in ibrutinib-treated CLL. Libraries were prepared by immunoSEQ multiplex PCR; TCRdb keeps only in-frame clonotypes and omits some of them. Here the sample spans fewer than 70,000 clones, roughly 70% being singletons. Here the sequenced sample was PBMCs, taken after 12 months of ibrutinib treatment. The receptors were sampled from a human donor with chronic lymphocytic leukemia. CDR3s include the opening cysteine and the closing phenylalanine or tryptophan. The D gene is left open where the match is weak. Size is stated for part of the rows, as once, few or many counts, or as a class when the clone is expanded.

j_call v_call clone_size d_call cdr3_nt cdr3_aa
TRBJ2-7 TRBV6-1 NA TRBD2 TGTGCCAGCAGTGAGGGGGGTCTAGCGGGAGGCTCCTACGAGCAGTACTTC CASSEGGLAGGSYEQYF
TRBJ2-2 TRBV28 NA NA TGTGCCAGCAGTTTTGCGGGGAAAGGGACCGGGGAGCTGTTTTTT CASSFAGKGTGELFF
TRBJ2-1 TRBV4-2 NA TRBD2 TGTGCCAGCAGCCAAGCACTAGCGGGCGTCTACAATGAGCAGTTCTTC CASSQALAGVYNEQFF
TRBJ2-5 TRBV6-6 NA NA TGTGCCAGCCTATTGAGGGAGACCCAGTACTTC CASLLRETQYF
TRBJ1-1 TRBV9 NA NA TGTGCCAGCAGCGTGTCCAGTTGGGGAAACACTGAAGCTTTCTTT CASSVSSWGNTEAFF
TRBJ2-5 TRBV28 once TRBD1 TGTGCCAGCAGTAACAGGGGGTTGGACCAAGAGACCCAGTACTTC CASSNRGLDQETQYF
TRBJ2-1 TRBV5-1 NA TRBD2 TGCGCCAGCAGCTGGCGGGAGGGAATCTACAATGAGCAGTTCTTC CASSWREGIYNEQFF
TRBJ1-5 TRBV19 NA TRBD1 TGTGCCAGTGCCGGGACAGGGGTTAAACAGCCCCAGCATTTT CASAGTGVKQPQHF
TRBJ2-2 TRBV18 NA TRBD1 TGTGCCAGCGCACAACCGGGACAGGGAAACACCGGGGAGCTGTTTTTT CASAQPGQGNTGELFF
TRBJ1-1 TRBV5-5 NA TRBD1 TGTGCCAGCAGCTCCAGACAGGGGGCAGGGACTGAAGCTTTCTTT CASSSRQGAGTEAFF
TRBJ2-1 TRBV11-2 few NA TGTGCCAGCAGCTTAATAGGTCAGGGAGGCAGCGATGAGCAGTTCTTC CASSLIGQGGSDEQFF
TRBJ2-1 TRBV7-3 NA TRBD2 TGTGCCAGCAGCTTAAGCGGGAGTCGCAATGAGCAGTTCTTC CASSLSGSRNEQFF
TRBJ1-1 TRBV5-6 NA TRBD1 TGTGCCAGCAGACCCCCGACAGGGGCGAACACTGAAGCTTTCTTT CASRPPTGANTEAFF
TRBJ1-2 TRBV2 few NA TGTGCCAGCAGTGTTAGGACAGAGACCTATGGCTACACCTTC CASSVRTETYGYTF
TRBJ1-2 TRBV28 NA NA TGTGCCAGCCAGATGGACTCAAACTATGGCTACACCTTC CASQMDSNYGYTF
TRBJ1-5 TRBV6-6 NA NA TGTGCCAGCAGTTACTCGGCCGACAGGAATCAGCCCCAGCATTTT CASSYSADRNQPQHF
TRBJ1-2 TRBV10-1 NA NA TGCGCCAGCAGTGAGTCGGGGAACTATGGCTACACCTTC CASSESGNYGYTF
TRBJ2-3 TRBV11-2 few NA TGTGCCAGCAGCCGTGAGGGGAGAGACACAGATACGCAGTATTTT CASSREGRDTDTQYF
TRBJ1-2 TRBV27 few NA TGTGCCAGCACCGGGGGCGATGGCTACACCTTC CASTGGDGYTF
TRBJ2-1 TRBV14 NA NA TGTGCCAGCAGCCAAGAAATCACAGTCCAGCATGAGCAGTTCTTC CASSQEITVQHEQFF
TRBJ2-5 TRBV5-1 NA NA TGCGCCAGCAGCCTTGGACCTTCCCAAGAGACCCAGTACTTC CASSLGPSQETQYF
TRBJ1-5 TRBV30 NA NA TGTGCCTGGAGCCGACCCGACAGAGACAATCAGCCCCAGCATTTT CAWSRPDRDNQPQHF
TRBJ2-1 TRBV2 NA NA TGTGCCAGCAGTGAACTTGTCTACAATGAGCAGTTCTTC CASSELVYNEQFF
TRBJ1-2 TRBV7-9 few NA TGTGCTTCTAGGGCAGGGATGGACTATGGCTACACCTTC CASRAGMDYGYTF
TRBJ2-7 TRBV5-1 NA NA TGCGCCAGCAGCTTGAGAGGGGCCCCCTACGAGCAGTACTTC CASSLRGAPYEQYF
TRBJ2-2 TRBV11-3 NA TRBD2 TGTGCCAGCAGCCCGAGGGGACTAGCGGTGAACACCGGGGAGCTGTTTTTT CASSPRGLAVNTGELFF
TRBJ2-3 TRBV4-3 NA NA TGCGCCAGCAGCCAAGAGCTCATAAGCACAGATACGCAGTATTTT CASSQELISTDTQYF
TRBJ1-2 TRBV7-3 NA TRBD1 TGTGCCAGCAGCCCTAAACAGGGGGACTATGGCTACACCTTC CASSPKQGDYGYTF
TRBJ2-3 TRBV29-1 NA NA TGCAGCGTGGGGGCGGGAAGCACAGATACGCAGTATTTT CSVGAGSTDTQYF
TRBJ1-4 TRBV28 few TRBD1 TGTGCCAGCAGCCAACCGGGACAGGGGGAATCTAATGAAAAACTGTTTTTT CASSQPGQGESNEKLFF
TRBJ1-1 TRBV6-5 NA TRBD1 TGTGCCAGCAGAAGACAGGGGGCGAACACTGAAGCTTTCTTT CASRRQGANTEAFF
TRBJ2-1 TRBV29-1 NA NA TGCAGCGTTGAAGAGACATACTCGGGTGAGCAGTTCTTC CSVEETYSGEQFF
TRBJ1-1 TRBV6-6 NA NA TGTGCCAGCAGCCTACAAGGTAGGGTGACTGAAGCTTTCTTT CASSLQGRVTEAFF
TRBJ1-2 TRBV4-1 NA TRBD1 TGCGCCAGCAGCCCACAGGGGCAATACGGCTACACCTTC CASSPQGQYGYTF
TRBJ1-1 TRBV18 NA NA TGTGCCAGCCGGACGGATATGAACACTGAAGCTTTCTTT CASRTDMNTEAFF
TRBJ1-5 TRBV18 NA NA TGTGCCAGCTCACTGGGGAATCAGCCCCAGCATTTT CASSLGNQPQHF
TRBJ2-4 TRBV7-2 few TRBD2 TGTGCCAGCAGCTTAGGGGGGACTAGGCTGTACTTC CASSLGGTRLYF
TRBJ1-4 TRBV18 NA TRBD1 TGTGCCAGCTCACCCTACCAGGGGGATAATGAAAAACTGTTTTTT CASSPYQGDNEKLFF
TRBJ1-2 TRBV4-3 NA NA TGCGCCAGCAGCCAAGATAAGAGGTCCGGGGATGGCTACACCTTC CASSQDKRSGDGYTF
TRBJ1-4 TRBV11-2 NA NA TGTGCCAGCAGCTTCGGACATCCCGAAAAACTGTTTTTT CASSFGHPEKLFF